The 4 T cell receptor beta chains in this list originate from one sample, sequenced in a study of blood T cell repertoires in COVID-19. Clones were read by immunoSEQ multiplex PCR, and TCRdb kept only the in-frame ones, dropping some. The data show fewer than 100,000 clones, with approximately 85% seen just once and 9.6% held by the top ten. Source material: peripheral blood. These receptors originate from a man aged 50 to 59 with COVID-19, enrolled during active disease.

J is TRBJ2-1 and V is TRBV25-1; the match to TRBD1 covers 9 bases. The V segment lost 1 base and the J segment 7 bases; nucleotides outside the gene matches: 8. Germline V gene lookup returns CDR1 MGHDK and CDR2 SYGVNS. CDR3 length: 16 amino acids. The CDR3 DNA reads as TGTGCCAGCAGTGAATGGGGACAGGGTAAGAATAATGAGCAGTTCTTC. Residues: CASSEWGQGKNNEQFF.

This chain uses TRBV28 with TRBJ2-2; D is possibly TRBD2 (6 bases). This CDR3 is built from 15 residues. Between the trimmed V and J ends, which lost 2 bases and 0 bases, there was a span of 7 bases. In germline, CDR1 is MDHEN, CDR2 SYDVKM. The CDR3 reads CASSLGGTNTGELFF. The DNA of the CDR3 is TGTGCCAGCAGTTTAGGGGGGACGAACACCGGGGAGCTGTTTTTT.

The V gene is TRBV3-1 (or the pseudogene TRBV3-2), the J gene TRBJ2-7; 13 positions agree with TRBD2. Germline loops: CDR1 LGHDT, CDR2 YNNKEL (reference sequence). The trim removed 2 bases at V and 2 bases at J, leaving 12 bases unmatched. This CDR3 is built from 19 residues. The CDR3: CASSQIGTSGTNETYEQYF. The CDR3 nucleotides are TGTGCCAGCAGCCAAATTGGGACTAGCGGGACCAACGAAACCTACGAGCAGTACTTC.

The chain couples TRBV10-1 to TRBJ2-3, with 8 bases matching TRBD2. Germline V lookup: CDR1 WNHNN, CDR2 SYGVQD (reference sequence). With V trimmed by 2 bases and J by 0 bases, 7 bases remained unmatched. The CDR3 spans 17 residues. The CDR3 DNA follows: TGCGCCAGCAGTGAGCTTGCGGGAGGAGCTAGCACAGATACGCAGTATTTT. Amino acids: CASSELAGGASTDTQYF.